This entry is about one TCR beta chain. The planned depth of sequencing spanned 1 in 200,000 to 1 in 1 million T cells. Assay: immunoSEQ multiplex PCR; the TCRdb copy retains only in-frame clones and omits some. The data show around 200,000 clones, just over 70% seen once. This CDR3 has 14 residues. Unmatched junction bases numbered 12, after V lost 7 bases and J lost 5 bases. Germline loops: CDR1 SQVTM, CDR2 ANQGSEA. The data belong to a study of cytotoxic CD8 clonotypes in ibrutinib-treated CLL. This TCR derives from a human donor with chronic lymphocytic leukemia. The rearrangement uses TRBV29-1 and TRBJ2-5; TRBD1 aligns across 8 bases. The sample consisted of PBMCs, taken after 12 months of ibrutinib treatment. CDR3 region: CSGPRQGCLETQYF. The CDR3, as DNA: TGCAGCGGGCCCCGACAGGGGTGCTTGGAGACCCAGTACTTC. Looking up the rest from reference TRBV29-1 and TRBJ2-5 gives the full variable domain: SAVISQKPSRDICQRGTSLTIQCQVDSQVTMMFWYRQQPGQSLTLIATANQGSEATYESGFVIDKFPISRPNLTFSTLTVSNMSPEDSSIYLCSGPRQGCLETQYFGPGTRLLVL.